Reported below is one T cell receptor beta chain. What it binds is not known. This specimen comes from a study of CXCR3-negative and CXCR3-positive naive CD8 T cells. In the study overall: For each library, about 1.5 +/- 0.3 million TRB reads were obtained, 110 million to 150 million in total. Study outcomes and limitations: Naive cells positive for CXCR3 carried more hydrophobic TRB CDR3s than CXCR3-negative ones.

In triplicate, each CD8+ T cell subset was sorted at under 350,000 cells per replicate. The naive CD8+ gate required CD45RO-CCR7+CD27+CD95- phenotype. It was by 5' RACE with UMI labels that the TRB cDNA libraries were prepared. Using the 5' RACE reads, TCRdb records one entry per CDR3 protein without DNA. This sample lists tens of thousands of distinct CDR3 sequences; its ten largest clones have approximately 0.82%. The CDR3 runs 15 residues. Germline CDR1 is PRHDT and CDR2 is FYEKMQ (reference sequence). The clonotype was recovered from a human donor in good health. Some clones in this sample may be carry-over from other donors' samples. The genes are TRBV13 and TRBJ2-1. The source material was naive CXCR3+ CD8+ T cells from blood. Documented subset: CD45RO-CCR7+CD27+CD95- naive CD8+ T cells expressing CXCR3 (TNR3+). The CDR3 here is CASSLAPAGGNEQFF.